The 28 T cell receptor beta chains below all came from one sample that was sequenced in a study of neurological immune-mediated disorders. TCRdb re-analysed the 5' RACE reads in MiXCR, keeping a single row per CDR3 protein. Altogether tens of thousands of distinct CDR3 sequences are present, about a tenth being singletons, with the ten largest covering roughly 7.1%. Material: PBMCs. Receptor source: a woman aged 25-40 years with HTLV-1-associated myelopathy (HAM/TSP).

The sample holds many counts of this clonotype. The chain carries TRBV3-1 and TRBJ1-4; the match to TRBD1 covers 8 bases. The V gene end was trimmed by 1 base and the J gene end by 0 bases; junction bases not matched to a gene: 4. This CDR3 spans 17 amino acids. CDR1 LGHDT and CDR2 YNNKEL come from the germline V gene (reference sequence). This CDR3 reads CASSQGGDRTTNEKLFF. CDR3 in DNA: TGTGCCAGCAGCCAAGGGGGGGACAGGACAACTAATGAAAAACTGTTTTTT.

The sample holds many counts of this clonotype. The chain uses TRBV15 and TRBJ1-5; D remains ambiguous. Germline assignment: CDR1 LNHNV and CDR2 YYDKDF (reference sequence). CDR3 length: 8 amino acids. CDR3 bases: TGTAGCAATCAGCCCCAGCATTTT. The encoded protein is CSNQPQHF.

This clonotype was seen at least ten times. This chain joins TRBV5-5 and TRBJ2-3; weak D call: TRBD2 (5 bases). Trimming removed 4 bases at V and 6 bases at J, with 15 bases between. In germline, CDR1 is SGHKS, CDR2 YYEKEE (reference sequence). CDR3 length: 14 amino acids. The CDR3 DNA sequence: TGTGCCAGCAGCATAGTAACTAGTTCGGATACGCAGTATTTT. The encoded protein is CASSIVTSSDTQYF. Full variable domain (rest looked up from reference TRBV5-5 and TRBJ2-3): DAGVTQSPTHLIKTRGQQVTLRCSPISGHKSVSWYQQVLGQGPQFIFQYYEKEERGRGNFPDRFSARQFPNYSSELNVNALLLGDSALYLCASSIVTSSDTQYFGPGTRLTVL.

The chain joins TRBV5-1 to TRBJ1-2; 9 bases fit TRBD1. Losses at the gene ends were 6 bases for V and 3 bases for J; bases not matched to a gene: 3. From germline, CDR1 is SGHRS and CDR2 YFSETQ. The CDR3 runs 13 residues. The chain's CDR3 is CASIWDRDYGYTF. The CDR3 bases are TGCGCCAGCATCTGGGACAGGGACTATGGCTACACCTTC.

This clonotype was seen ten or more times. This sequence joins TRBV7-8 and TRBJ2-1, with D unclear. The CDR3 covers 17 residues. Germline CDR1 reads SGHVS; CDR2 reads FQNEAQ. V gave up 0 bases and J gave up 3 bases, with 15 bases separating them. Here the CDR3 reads CASSLARTHTYYNEQFF. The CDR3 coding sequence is TGTGCCAGCAGCTTAGCGCGGACCCACACTTACTACAATGAGCAGTTCTTC.

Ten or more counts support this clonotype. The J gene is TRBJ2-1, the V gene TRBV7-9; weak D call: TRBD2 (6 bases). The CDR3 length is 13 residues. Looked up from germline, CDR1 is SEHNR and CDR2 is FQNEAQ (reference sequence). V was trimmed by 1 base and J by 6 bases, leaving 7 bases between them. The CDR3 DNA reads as TGTGCCAGCAGCTTAGATAGCGGCAATGAGCAGTTCTTC. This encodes CASSLDSGNEQFF.

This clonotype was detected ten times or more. CDR3 coding DNA: TGCAGTGCACCGGGGAGCACTGAAGCTTTCTTT. Translated: CSAPGSTEAFF. The rearrangement uses TRBV20-1 and TRBJ1-1; the D is unclear. There are 11 residues in the CDR3. CDR1 and CDR2 (germline): DFQATT, SNEGSKA (reference sequence). V lost 6 bases to trimming and J lost 4 bases, with 9 bases between them.

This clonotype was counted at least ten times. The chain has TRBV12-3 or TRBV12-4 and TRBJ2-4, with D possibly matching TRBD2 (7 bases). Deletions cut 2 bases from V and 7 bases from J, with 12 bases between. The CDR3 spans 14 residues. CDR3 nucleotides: TGTGCCAGCAGTTTAAGGGGGGGCGCCAACATTCAGTACTTC. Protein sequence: CASSLRGGANIQYF.

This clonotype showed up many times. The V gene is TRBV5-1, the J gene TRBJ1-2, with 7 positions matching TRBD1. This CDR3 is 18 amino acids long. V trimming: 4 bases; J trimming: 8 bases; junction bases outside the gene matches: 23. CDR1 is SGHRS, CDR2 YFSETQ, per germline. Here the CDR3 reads CASSRDSRPSRGKRGYTF. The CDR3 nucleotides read TGCGCCAGCAGCCGTGATTCTCGACCTTCCAGGGGGAAGAGGGGCTACACCTTC.

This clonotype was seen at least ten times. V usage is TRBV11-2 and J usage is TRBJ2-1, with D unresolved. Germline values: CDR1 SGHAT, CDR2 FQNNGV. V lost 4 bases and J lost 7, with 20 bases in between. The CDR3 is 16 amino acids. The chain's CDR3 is CASSSPKTSGLNEQFF. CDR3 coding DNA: TGTGCCAGCAGCTCGCCCAAGACCTCGGGCTTAAATGAGCAGTTCTTC.

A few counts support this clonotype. The CDR3 DNA sequence: TGTGCCTGGAGACCCCGCGGGCGGCCCTCCTATGGCTACACCTTC. Translated: CAWRPRGRPSYGYTF. V is TRBV30 and J is TRBJ1-2; D not certain. The germline V and J ends were trimmed by 3 bases and 4 bases, with 18 bases remaining between them. CDR3 length equals 15 residues. CDR1 and CDR2 from the germline V gene are GTSNPN and SVGIG (reference sequence).

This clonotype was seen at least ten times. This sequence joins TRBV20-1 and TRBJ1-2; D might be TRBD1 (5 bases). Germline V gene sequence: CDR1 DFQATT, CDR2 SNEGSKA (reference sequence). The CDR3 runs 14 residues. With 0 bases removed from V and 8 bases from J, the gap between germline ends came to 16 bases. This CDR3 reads CSARDRGRVRGYTF. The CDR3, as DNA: TGCAGTGCTAGAGATCGGGGCAGAGTACGGGGCTACACCTTC.

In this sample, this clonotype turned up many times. The CDR3 here is CATGSDGNQPQHF. The CDR3 DNA reads TGTGCCACAGGGTCTGACGGCAATCAGCCCCAGCATTTT. V and J are TRBV10-3 and TRBJ1-5; D is perhaps TRBD1 (5 bases). Trimming took off 10 bases at V and 2 bases at J, with 12 bases between the two ends. This CDR3 spans 13 amino acids. From germline, CDR1 is ENHRY and CDR2 SYGVKD.

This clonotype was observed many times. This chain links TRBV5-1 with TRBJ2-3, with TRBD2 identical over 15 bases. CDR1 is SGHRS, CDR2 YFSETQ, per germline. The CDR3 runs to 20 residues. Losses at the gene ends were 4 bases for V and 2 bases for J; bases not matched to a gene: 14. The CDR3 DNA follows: TGCGCCAGCAGCGGAGGACTAGCGGGGGGGCCATCCGCGCCCACAGATACGCAGTATTTT. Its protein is CASSGGLAGGPSAPTDTQYF.

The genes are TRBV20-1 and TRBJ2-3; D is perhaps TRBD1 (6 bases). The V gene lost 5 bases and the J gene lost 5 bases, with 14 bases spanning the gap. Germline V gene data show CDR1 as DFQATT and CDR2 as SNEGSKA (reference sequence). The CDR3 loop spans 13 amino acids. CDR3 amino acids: CSALRTERDTQYF. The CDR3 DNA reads TGCAGTGCTCTTAGGACAGAAAGAGATACGCAGTATTTT.

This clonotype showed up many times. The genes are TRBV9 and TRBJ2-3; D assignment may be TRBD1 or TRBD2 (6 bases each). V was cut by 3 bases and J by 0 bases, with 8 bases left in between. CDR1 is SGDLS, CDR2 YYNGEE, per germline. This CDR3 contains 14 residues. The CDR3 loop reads CASSEGGSTDTQYF. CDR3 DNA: TGTGCCAGCAGCGAGGGGGGCAGCACAGATACGCAGTATTTT.

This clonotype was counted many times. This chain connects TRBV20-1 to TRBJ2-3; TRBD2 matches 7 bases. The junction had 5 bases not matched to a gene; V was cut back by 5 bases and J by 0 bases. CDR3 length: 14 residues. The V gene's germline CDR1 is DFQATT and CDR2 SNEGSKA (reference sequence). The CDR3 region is CSAFGAGSTDTQYF. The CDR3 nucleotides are TGCAGTGCTTTCGGAGCGGGGAGCACAGATACGCAGTATTTT.

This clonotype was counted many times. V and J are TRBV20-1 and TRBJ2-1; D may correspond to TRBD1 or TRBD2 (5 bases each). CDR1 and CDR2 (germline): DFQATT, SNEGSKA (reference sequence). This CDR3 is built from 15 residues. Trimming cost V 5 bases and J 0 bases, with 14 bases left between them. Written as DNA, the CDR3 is TGCAGTGCTCTTCTTGGGGGAAGCTCCTACAATGAGCAGTTCTTC. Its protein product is CSALLGGSSYNEQFF.

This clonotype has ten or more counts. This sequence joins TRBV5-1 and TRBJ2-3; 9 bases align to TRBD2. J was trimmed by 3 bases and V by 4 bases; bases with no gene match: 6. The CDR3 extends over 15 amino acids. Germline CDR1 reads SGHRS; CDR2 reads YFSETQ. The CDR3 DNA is TGCGCCAGCAGCGGCGGACTAGCGAGGACAGATACGCAGTATTTT. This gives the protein CASSGGLARTDTQYF.

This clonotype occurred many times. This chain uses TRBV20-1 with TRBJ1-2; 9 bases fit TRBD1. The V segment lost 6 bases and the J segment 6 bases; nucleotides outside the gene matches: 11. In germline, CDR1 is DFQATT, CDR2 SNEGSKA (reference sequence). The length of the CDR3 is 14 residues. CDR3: CSATPQQGADGYTF. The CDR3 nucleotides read TGCAGTGCCACCCCTCAACAGGGGGCGGATGGCTACACCTTC.

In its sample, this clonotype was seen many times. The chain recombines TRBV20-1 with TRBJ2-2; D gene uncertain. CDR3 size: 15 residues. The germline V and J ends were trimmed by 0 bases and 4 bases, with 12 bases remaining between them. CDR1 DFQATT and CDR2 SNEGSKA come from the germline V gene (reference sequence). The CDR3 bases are TGCAGTGCTAGAGAAGGTAGTAAAATCACCGGGGAGCTGTTTTTT. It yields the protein CSAREGSKITGELFF.

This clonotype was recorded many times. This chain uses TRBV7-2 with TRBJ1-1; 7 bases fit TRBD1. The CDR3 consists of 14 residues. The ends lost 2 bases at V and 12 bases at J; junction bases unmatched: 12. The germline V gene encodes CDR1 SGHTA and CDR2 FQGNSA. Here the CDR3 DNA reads TGTGCCAGCAGCTTAACCTCAGGGGGTTTGAACACTTTCTTT. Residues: CASSLTSGGLNTFF.

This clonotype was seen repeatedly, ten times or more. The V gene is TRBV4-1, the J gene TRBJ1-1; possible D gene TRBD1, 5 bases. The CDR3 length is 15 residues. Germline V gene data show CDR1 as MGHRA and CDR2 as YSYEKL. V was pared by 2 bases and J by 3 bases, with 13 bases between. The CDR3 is CASSQPEKGDTEAFF. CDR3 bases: TGCGCCAGCAGCCAACCCGAAAAAGGGGACACTGAAGCTTTCTTT.

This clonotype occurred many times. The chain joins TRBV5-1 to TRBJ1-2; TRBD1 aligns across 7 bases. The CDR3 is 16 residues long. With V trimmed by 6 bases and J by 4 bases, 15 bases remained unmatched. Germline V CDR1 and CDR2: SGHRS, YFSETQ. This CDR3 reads CASIKNPRDSLYGYTF. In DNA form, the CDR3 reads TGCGCCAGCATCAAAAACCCGAGGGACAGTCTCTATGGCTACACCTTC.

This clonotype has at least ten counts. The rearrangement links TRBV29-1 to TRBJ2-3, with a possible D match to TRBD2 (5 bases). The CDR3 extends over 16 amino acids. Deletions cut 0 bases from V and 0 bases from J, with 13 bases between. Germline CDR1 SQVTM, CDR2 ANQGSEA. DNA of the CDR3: TGCAGCGTTGAAGATAGGACTTCCTCTAGCACAGATACGCAGTATTTT. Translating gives CSVEDRTSSSTDTQYF.

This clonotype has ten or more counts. The CDR3 here is CASSRDTPSNTGELFF. CDR3 DNA: TGTGCCAGCAGCCGGGACACCCCATCGAACACCGGGGAGCTGTTTTTT. The genes are TRBV7-9 and TRBJ2-2; D is perhaps TRBD1 (6 bases). Germline-derived CDR1 and CDR2 are SEHNR and FQNEAQ (reference sequence). Trimming took 5 bases from V and 0 from J, leaving 13 bases between them. The CDR3 totals 16 residues.

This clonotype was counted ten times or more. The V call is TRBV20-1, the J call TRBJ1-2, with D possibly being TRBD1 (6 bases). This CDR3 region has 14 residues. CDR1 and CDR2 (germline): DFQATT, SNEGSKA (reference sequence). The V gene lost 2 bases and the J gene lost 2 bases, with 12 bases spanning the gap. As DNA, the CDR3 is TGCAGTGCTAGACCCGGGACAATCAACTATGGCTACACCTTC. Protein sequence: CSARPGTINYGYTF.

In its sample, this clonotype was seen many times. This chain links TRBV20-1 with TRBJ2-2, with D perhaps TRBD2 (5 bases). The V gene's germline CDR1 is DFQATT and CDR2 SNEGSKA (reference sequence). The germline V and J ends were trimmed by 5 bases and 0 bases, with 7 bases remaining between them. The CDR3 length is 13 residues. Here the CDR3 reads CSALLANTGELFF. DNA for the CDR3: TGCAGTGCTTTACTAGCGAACACCGGGGAGCTGTTTTTT.